This TCR beta chain was sequenced during a study of blood T cell repertoires in COVID-19. The CDR3 covers 15 residues. CDR1 LNHDA and CDR2 SQIVND come from the germline V gene (reference sequence). V dropped 5 bases and J dropped 7; count of bases not matched to a gene: 5. Repertoires were generated with immunoSEQ multiplex PCR, while TCRdb's copy carries only in-frame clones and drops some. Among about 68,000 clones listed, 80% to 90% were seen once. Sequencing was carried out using peripheral blood. The rearrangement uses TRBV19 and TRBJ2-2; 12 nucleotides line up with TRBD2. The TCR sequence derives from a man aged 50-60 years with acute or convalescent COVID-19. The CDR3 protein is CASSALAGGNGELFF. CDR3 in DNA: TGTGCCAGTAGTGCACTAGCGGGAGGTAACGGGGAGCTGTTTTTT.